This TCR beta chain was obtained from a study of CD4 T cells in relation to SARS-CoV-2 and coronaviruses. V shed 5 bases, J shed 14 bases, and the junction held 16 bases outside the gene matches. From germline, CDR1 is SGHTA and CDR2 FQGTGA. The CDR3 length is 16 residues. Of note for this clone: Its antigen is undetermined.

Measured with immunoSEQ multiplex PCR; TCRdb has only the in-frame clones, and not every one. Here the sample spans fewer than 25,000 clones, about 80% being singletons. Unexposed donor CD4+ T cells date from about 2010-2018, before the COVID-19 pandemic. CD4+ T cells were isolated from the cells after 10 days of culture. The sequenced sample consisted of CD4+ T cells from PBMCs, cultured in vitro. This sequence joins TRBV7-3 and TRBJ2-1; 12 nucleotides match TRBD2. The TCR comes from a human donor in good health. The CDR3 DNA reads TGTGCCAGCAGCACTCCGACTAGCGGGAGCCCCCCATATAAGTTCTTC. Translating it yields CASSTPTSGSPPYKFF. The full variable domain, with the rest looked up from reference TRBV7-3 and TRBJ2-1, is GAGVSQTPSNKVTEKGKYVELRCDPISGHTALYWYRQSLGQGPEFLIYFQGTGAADDSGLPNDRFFAVRPEGSVSTLKIQRTERGDSAVYLCASSTPTSGSPPYKFFGPGTRLTVL.